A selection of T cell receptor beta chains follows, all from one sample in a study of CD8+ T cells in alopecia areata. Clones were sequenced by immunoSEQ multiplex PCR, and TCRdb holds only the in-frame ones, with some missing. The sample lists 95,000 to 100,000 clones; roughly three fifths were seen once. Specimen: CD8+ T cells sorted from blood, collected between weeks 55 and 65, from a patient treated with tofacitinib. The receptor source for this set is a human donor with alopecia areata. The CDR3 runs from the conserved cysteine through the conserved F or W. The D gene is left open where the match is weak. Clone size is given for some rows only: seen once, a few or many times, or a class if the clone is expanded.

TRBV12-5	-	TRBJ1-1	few	TGTGCTAGTGGCCCCAACACTGAAGCTTTCTTT	CASGPNTEAFF
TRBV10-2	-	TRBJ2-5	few	TGCGCCAGCAGCTGGGACAACCAAGAGACCCAGTACTTC	CASSWDNQETQYF
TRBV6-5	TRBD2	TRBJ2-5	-	TGTGCCAGCAGTTCGACTAGCGGGGAAGAGACCCAGTACTTC	CASSSTSGEETQYF
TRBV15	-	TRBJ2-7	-	TGTGCCACCAGCCACCTGGGCGGGGACTCCTACGAGCAGTACTTC	CATSHLGGDSYEQYF
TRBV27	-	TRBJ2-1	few	TGTGCCAGCAGTCCCACCCCCTCGTCCAAGCAGTTCTTC	CASSPTPSSKQFF
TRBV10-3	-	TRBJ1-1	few	TGTGCCATCGGCCACCCTGAAGCTTTCTTT	CAIGHPEAFF
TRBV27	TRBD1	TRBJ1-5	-	TGTGCCAGCAGTTTGCAGGGGGCGAGACAGCCCCAGCATTTT	CASSLQGARQPQHF
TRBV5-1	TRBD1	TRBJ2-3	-	TGCGCCAGCAGCCCCAGGGGGCTCGCAGATACGCAGTATTTT	CASSPRGLADTQYF
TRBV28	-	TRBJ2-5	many	TGTGCCAGCAGTTTCCGACTGGATCTCCAAGAGACCCAGTACTTC	CASSFRLDLQETQYF
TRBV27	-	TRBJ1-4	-	TGTGCCAGCCGTTCGGGATCGAAACTGTTTTTT	CASRSGSKLFF
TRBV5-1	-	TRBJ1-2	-	TGCGCCAGCAGCAAAGGGGGAGTCGGCTACACCTTC	CASSKGGVGYTF
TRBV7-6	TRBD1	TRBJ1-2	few	TGTGCCAGCAGCTCCCCAGACAGGGGGTTTGAAGGCTACACCTTC	CASSSPDRGFEGYTF
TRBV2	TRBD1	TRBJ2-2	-	TGTGCCAGCAGAGTCGGACAGGGGGAAGGCACCGGGGAGCTGTTTTTT	CASRVGQGEGTGELFF
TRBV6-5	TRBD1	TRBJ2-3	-	TGTGCCAGCAGCCCCTGGACAGGTCGCACAGATACGCAGTATTTT	CASSPWTGRTDTQYF
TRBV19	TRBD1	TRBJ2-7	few	TGTGCCAGTAGTCCCGGGACAGGGGTCTCCTACGAGCAGTACTTC	CASSPGTGVSYEQYF
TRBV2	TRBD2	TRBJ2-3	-	TGTGCCGGTAACAAACGACTAGCGACATCACAGAGTACGCAGTATTTT	CAGNKRLATSQSTQYF
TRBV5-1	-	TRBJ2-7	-	TGCGCCAGCAGCTTGGGGCCCTCCGAGCAGTACTTC	CASSLGPSEQYF
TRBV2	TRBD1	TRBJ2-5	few	TGTGCCAGCAGTGCGGACAGGGGCCGACAAGAGACCCAGTACTTC	CASSADRGRQETQYF
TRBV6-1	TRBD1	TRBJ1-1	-	TGTGCCAGCAGTGAAATGTTATTGGCACAGGGGGAAGCTTTCTTT	CASSEMLLAQGEAFF
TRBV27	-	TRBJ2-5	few	TGTGCCACCACGGACCCGGCCCAAGAGACCCAGTACTTC	CATTDPAQETQYF
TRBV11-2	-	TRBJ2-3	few	TGTGCCAGCAGCTCCAGACTAGACACAGATACGCAGTATTTT	CASSSRLDTDTQYF
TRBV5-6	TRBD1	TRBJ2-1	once	TGTGCCAGCAGCTTGGGGACAGGGCACAATGAGCAGTTCTTC	CASSLGTGHNEQFF
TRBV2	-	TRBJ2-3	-	TGTGCCAGCAATGGGGTTGCGGCAGATACGCAGTATTTT	CASNGVAADTQYF
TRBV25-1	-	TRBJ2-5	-	TGTGCCAGCAGTGAGGGGGTATCAGAGACCCAGTACTTC	CASSEGVSETQYF
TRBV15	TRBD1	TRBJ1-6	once	TGTGCCACCAGCAGAACGGGACAGGGATACTCACCCCTCCACTTT	CATSRTGQGYSPLHF
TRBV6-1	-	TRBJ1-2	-	TGTGCCAGCAGTGAAGCGCAGGCACATGGCTACACCTTC	CASSEAQAHGYTF
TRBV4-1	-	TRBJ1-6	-	TGCGCCAGCAGCGTCGGACAGAATAATTCACCCCTCCACTTT	CASSVGQNNSPLHF
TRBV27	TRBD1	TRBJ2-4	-	TGTGCCAGCAGTTCCCATCCGGGACAGGGGACCTATCTAGCCAAAAACATTCAGTACTTC	CASSSHPGQGTYLAKNIQYF
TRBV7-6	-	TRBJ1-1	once	TGTGCCAGCAGCTTAGTTAGGGGGAATGAAGCTTTCTTT	CASSLVRGNEAFF
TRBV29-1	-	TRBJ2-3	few	TGCAGCGTTGAAGATCTGAGGGGAACGGACAGCACAGATACGCAGTATTTT	CSVEDLRGTDSTDTQYF
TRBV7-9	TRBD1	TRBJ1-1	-	TGTGCCAGCAGCCCAAGACCGGGACAGGGAAGGAAGAACACTGAAGCTTTCTTT	CASSPRPGQGRKNTEAFF
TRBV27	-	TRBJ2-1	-	TGTGCCAGCAGTTTAAATCATCCGGGGTGGAATGAGCAGTTCTTC	CASSLNHPGWNEQFF
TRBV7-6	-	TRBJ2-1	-	TGTGCCAGCAGCTTAGCAGGGGGTCCCAACTACAATGAGCAGTTCTTC	CASSLAGGPNYNEQFF
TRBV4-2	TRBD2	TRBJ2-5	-	TGTGCCAGCAGCCAAGGGATAGCGGGGGGGCCGGCGGAGACCCAGTACTTC	CASSQGIAGGPAETQYF
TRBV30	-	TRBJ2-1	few	TGTGCCTGGAGAGCAGGGACCACCTACAATGAGCAGTTCTTC	CAWRAGTTYNEQFF
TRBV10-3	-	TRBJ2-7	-	TGTGCCACCAGGGGAGGGGCCGACTACGAGCAGTACTTC	CATRGGADYEQYF
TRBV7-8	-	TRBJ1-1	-	TGTGCCAGCAGCCTTTCGGTGGGAGACACTGAAGCTTTCTTT	CASSLSVGDTEAFF
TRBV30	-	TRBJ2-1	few	TGTGCCTGGACAGAGACCAGCTCCTACAATGAGCAGTTCTTC	CAWTETSSYNEQFF
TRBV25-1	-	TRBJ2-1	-	TGTGCCAGCAGTGAAATAGGCGGGTACAATGAGCAGTTCTTC	CASSEIGGYNEQFF
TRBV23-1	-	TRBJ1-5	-	TGCGCCAGCGGCTGGAGCCTGGATCAGCCCCAGCATTTT	CASGWSLDQPQHF
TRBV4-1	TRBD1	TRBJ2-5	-	TGCGCCAGCAGCCCTTTACAGGGGGCCAAGCAGACCCAGTACTTC	CASSPLQGAKQTQYF
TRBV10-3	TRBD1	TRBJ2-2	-	TGTGCCATCGGGGACAGGGGAAGGGACACCGGGGAGCTGTTTTTT	CAIGDRGRDTGELFF
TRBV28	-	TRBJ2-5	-	TGTGCCAGCAGCCTCCAAGAGACCCAGTACTTC	CASSLQETQYF
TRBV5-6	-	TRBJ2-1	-	TGTGCCAGCAGCTTTTCTAGCAGTGAGCAGTTCTTC	CASSFSSSEQFF
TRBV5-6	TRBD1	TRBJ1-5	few	TGTGCCAGCAGCTTGGGCAGGGGGCGAAGTTATCAGCCCCAGCATTTT	CASSLGRGRSYQPQHF
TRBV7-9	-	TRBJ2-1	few	TGTGCCAGCTCCCTAGGACCGGATGAGCAGTTCTTC	CASSLGPDEQFF